Below are 13 T cell receptor beta chains sequenced from a single sample in a study of blood T cell repertoires in COVID-19. The method was immunoSEQ multiplex PCR; TCRdb's version includes in-frame clones alone and lacks a portion of them. The sample has 250,000 to 300,000 clones; 81% are singletons. Specimen: peripheral blood. These receptors originate from a woman aged 55-70 years with active or convalescent COVID-19.

The chain carries TRBV7-9 and TRBJ2-1, with TRBD2 matching 7 bases. V shed 3 bases, J shed 0 bases, and the junction held 5 bases outside the gene matches. Germline CDR1 is SEHNR and CDR2 is FQNEAQ (reference sequence). This CDR3 spans 16 amino acids. The CDR3 loop is CASSFSSGGSYNEQFF. The CDR3 DNA sequence: TGTGCCAGCAGCTTTTCTTCGGGGGGCTCCTACAATGAGCAGTTCTTC.

The chain uses TRBV9 and TRBJ1-1; no definite D call. The ends were cut back, 4 bases at V and 5 bases at J, with 18 bases in the middle. The CDR3 contains 15 residues. Germline lookup yields CDR1 SGDLS and CDR2 YYNGEE. This chain's CDR3 is CASSQFRGGVTEAFF. CDR3 DNA sequence: TGTGCCAGCAGCCAATTTCGCGGCGGTGTAACTGAAGCTTTCTTT. The full variable domain, its missing parts supplied by reference TRBV9 and TRBJ1-1, is DSGVTQTPKHLITATGQRVTLRCSPRSGDLSVYWYQQSLDQGLQFLIQYYNGEERAKGNILERFSAQQFPDLHSELNLSSLELGDSALYFCASSQFRGGVTEAFFGQGTRLTVV.

DNA for the CDR3: TGCGCCAGCCGGTCGACAGGGGCCCCAGACGAGCAGTACTTC. Protein sequence: CASRSTGAPDEQYF. This sequence joins TRBV10-2 and TRBJ2-7, with 8 bases that match TRBD1. V lost 8 bases to trimming and J lost 5 bases; unmatched junction nucleotides: 11. Germline V CDR1 and CDR2: WSHSY, SAAADI. CDR3 length: 14 amino acids.

Only a few counts were recorded for this clone. The chain joins TRBV27 to TRBJ2-3; 8 bases line up with TRBD2. Germline CDR1 and CDR2: MNHEY and SMNVEV (reference sequence). This CDR3 region has 18 residues. After removal of 5 bases from V and 4 bases from J, the junction contained 17 bases not matched to a gene. This chain's CDR3 is CASSPLYGLAGEADTQYF. The CDR3 nucleotides are TGTGCCAGCAGTCCCCTATACGGACTAGCAGGGGAGGCAGATACGCAGTATTTT.

This clone appeared many times. This sequence joins TRBV12-3 or TRBV12-4 and TRBJ2-1; D might be TRBD2 (6 bases). V lost 7 bases and J lost 6, with 10 bases in between. The CDR3 loop spans 12 amino acids. The CDR3 loop reads CASTTGGNEQFF. DNA for the CDR3: TGTGCCAGCACCACCGGGGGCAATGAGCAGTTCTTC.

This chain connects TRBV12-3 or TRBV12-4 to TRBJ1-3; D is undetermined. The CDR3 loop spans 12 amino acids. Trimming shortened V by 7 bases and J by 3 bases, and 7 bases separated the two germline ends. This chain's CDR3 is CASTEYGNTIYF. CDR3 nucleotide sequence: TGTGCCAGCACAGAATATGGAAACACCATATATTTT.

The chain couples TRBV3-1 (or the pseudogene TRBV3-2) to TRBJ2-3; D ambiguous. With 4 bases removed from V and 0 bases from J, the gap between germline ends came to 8 bases. Germline CDR1 LGHDT, CDR2 YNNKEL (reference sequence). The CDR3 extends over 14 amino acids. CDR3 bases: TGTGCCAGCAGCCGTCCAGATAGCACAGATACGCAGTATTTT. It encodes CASSRPDSTDTQYF.

This chain links TRBV5-1 with TRBJ1-2, with 12 nucleotides matching TRBD1. V trimming: 0 bases; J trimming: 7 bases; junction bases outside the gene matches: 4. The CDR3 runs to 15 residues. The germline V gene encodes CDR1 SGHRS and CDR2 YFSETQ. CDR3 in DNA: TGCGCCAGCAGCTTGGAGGGGACAGGGGGCACTGGCTACACCTTC. Protein: CASSLEGTGGTGYTF. The variable domain in full, completed from reference TRBV5-1 and TRBJ1-2, reads KAGVTQTPRYLIKTRGQQVTLSCSPISGHRSVSWYQQTPGQGLQFLFEYFSETQRNKGNFPGRFSGRQFSNSRSEMNVSTLELGDSALYLCASSLEGTGGTGYTFGSGTRLTVV.

The chain uses TRBV5-1 and TRBJ2-1, with 9 positions matching TRBD2. Trimming took 4 bases from V and 7 from J; bases not matched to a gene: 9. This CDR3 spans 15 amino acids. CDR1 and CDR2 from the germline V gene are SGHRS and YFSETQ. The CDR3 coding sequence is TGCGCCAGCAGCGTCTCAGGACTAGCGCCGAATGAGCAGTTCTTC. It translates to CASSVSGLAPNEQFF.

The chain couples TRBV3-1 (or the pseudogene TRBV3-2) to TRBJ2-5; 8 positions agree with TRBD2. Germline lookup yields CDR1 LGHDT and CDR2 YNNKEL (reference sequence). The CDR3 runs 15 residues. Unmatched junction bases numbered 9, after V lost 1 base and J lost 8 bases. In DNA form, the CDR3 reads TGTGCCAGCAGCCAAGCTAGCGGGCCCCAGTATACCCAGTACTTC. Protein sequence: CASSQASGPQYTQYF.

The chain uses TRBV11-2 and TRBJ1-2; 7 nucleotides line up with TRBD1. CDR3 size: 15 residues. V lost 4 bases, J lost 3 bases, and 8 bases stayed unmatched. The germline gives CDR1 SGHAT, CDR2 FQNNGV. The CDR3 DNA follows: TGTGCCAGCAGCTCTAACAGGGGCCCGGACTATGGCTACACCTTC. The encoded protein is CASSSNRGPDYGYTF.

J is TRBJ1-2 and V is TRBV5-8; 12 nucleotides agree with TRBD1. The CDR3 runs 14 residues. The germline V gene has CDR1 SGHTS and CDR2 YDEGEE. V lost 4 bases and J lost 8; bases outside the gene matches: 6. The CDR3 reads CASSTGQGAWGYTF. DNA for the CDR3: TGTGCCAGCAGCACGGGACAGGGGGCATGGGGCTACACCTTC.

The V and J genes are TRBV7-2 and TRBJ1-3, with 7 bases that match TRBD1. V trimming: 4 bases; J trimming: 4 bases; junction bases outside the gene matches: 4. Germline V gives CDR1 SGHTA, CDR2 FQGNSA. The CDR3 is 14 residues long. CDR3 loop: CASSSGGQGNTIYF. The CDR3 DNA sequence: TGTGCCAGCAGCTCAGGGGGGCAGGGAAACACCATATATTTT.